The clone carrying this TCR beta chain was picked up a small number of times. Its antigen is still unknown. TCRdb reprocessed the RT-PCR reads via MiXCR and lists one record per CDR3 protein. The table has around 520,000 distinct CDR3 sequences, 12% seen once. This sample was included in a study of response to subunit inactivated influenza vaccine. Study results and caveats: After each seasonal influenza vaccination, few new T cells are recruited, the authors suggested.

V gave up 6 bases and J gave up 7 bases, with 11 bases separating them. The CDR3 loop spans 11 amino acids. The germline V gene has CDR1 DFQATT and CDR2 SNEGSKA (reference sequence). The chain uses TRBV20-1 and TRBJ2-3, with D uncertain. The material was PBMCs from blood, obtained on the day of vaccination. The sequence was obtained from a man aged 45 to 65 who received an inactivated influenza vaccine. The DNA of the CDR3 is TGCAGTGCAGTGGATAGGCATACGCAGTATTTT. Amino acid sequence: CSAVDRHTQYF.